These T cell receptor beta chains were read from a single sample in a study of blood T cell repertoires in COVID-19. The method was immunoSEQ multiplex PCR; TCRdb's version includes in-frame clones alone and lacks a portion of them. Among around 170,000 clones listed, around 86% were seen once. The sample taken for sequencing was PBMCs or T cells enriched from blood (not recorded which). These receptors all stem from a young woman who had recovered from COVID-19. Both conserved end residues are part of each CDR3. The order of the fields is CDR3 protein, CDR3 DNA, CDR3 length, D gene, V gene, clone size, J gene. A D gene is named only where the DNA matches it firmly. Size is stated for part of the rows, as once, few or many counts, or as a class when the clone is expanded.

CASSSRGGAYEQYF | TGTGCCAGCAGCTCCCGAGGAGGGGCCTACGAGCAGTACTTC | 14 | . | TRBV13 | . | TRBJ2-7
CASSWNQGAANEKLFF | TGTGCCAGCAGCTGGAACCAGGGGGCGGCTAATGAAAAACTGTTTTTT | 16 | TRBD1 | TRBV13 | . | TRBJ1-4
CSVAGGPYEQYF | TGCAGCGTTGCGGGGGGGCCCTACGAGCAGTACTTC | 12 | TRBD2 | TRBV29-1 | few | TRBJ2-7
CAWSVSEPSYGYTF | TGTGCCTGGAGCGTCAGCGAGCCGTCCTATGGCTACACCTTC | 14 | . | TRBV30 | . | TRBJ1-2
CASRRQTNTGELFF | TGTGCCAGCAGAAGACAGACAAACACCGGGGAGCTGTTTTTT | 14 | . | TRBV6-4 | few | TRBJ2-2
CASITGSGNTIYF | TGTGCCAGCATTACAGGGTCTGGAAACACCATATATTTT | 13 | . | TRBV28 | . | TRBJ1-3
CASSYPGLDRGFKLYYGYTF | TGTGCCAGCAGTTACCCCGGCCTGGACAGAGGGTTCAAATTATACTATGGCTACACCTTC | 20 | . | TRBV6-2/TRBV6-3 | . | TRBJ1-2
CAISESASAHNEQFF | TGTGCCATCAGTGAGTCGGCTAGCGCACACAATGAGCAGTTCTTC | 15 | . | TRBV10-3 | . | TRBJ2-1
CASSSGQGGGEQYF | TGTGCCAGCAGCTCGGGACAGGGGGGAGGGGAGCAGTACTTC | 14 | TRBD1 | TRBV5-6 | . | TRBJ2-7
CASKRGTGADGELFF | TGTGCCAGCAAGCGGGGGACAGGGGCGGACGGGGAGCTGTTTTTT | 15 | TRBD1 | TRBV6-5 | . | TRBJ2-2
CASSLAPRTDRGWYEQYF | TGTGCCAGCAGCTTAGCCCCGAGGACCGACAGGGGTTGGTACGAGCAGTACTTC | 18 | TRBD1 | TRBV11-2 | . | TRBJ2-7
CSVAPPTGPEETQYF | TGCAGCGTTGCCCCGCCCACAGGGCCCGAAGAGACCCAGTACTTC | 15 | . | TRBV29-1 | . | TRBJ2-5
CASRIVQGFNYGYTF | TGTGCCAGCAGGATTGTACAGGGATTTAACTATGGCTACACCTTC | 15 | . | TRBV28 | . | TRBJ1-2
CASSFIRVVRTGELFF | TGTGCCAGCAGTTTTATCAGGGTAGTCCGCACCGGGGAGCTGTTTTTT | 16 | . | TRBV27 | once | TRBJ2-2
CASSLWDPRRAQETQYF | TGTGCCAGCAGTTTATGGGACCCCCGCAGGGCCCAAGAGACCCAGTACTTC | 17 | . | TRBV28 | . | TRBJ2-5
CASSATSTDTQYF | TGTGCCAGCAGCGCCACAAGCACAGATACGCAGTATTTT | 13 | . | TRBV7-3 | . | TRBJ2-3
CASSTGTSGSSEQYF | TGTGCCAGCAGCACCGGGACTAGCGGGAGCAGCGAGCAGTACTTC | 15 | TRBD2 | TRBV2 | . | TRBJ2-7